This is a list of T cell receptor beta chains from one sample in a study of Ad26.COV2.S vaccination and SARS-CoV-2 variants. Clones were read by immunoSEQ multiplex PCR, and TCRdb kept only the in-frame ones, dropping some. The sample records roughly 500,000 clones, around 90% being singletons. The source material was peripheral blood, sampled in a trial of Ad26.COV2.S vaccine versus placebo. The origin of the receptors is a person between 18 and 65 years old who received the Ad26.COV2.S COVID-19 vaccine or a placebo. The CDR3 runs from the conserved cysteine through the conserved F or W. The D gene is left open where the match is weak. Size values are once, few and many counts, or a class for expanded clones, and some rows have none.

j_call v_call d_call clone_size cdr3_nt cdr3_aa
TRBJ2-2 TRBV5-1 - - TGCGCCAGCAGCTTGGCTGCAGCACGGAACACCGGGGAGCTGTTTTTT CASSLAAARNTGELFF
TRBJ1-2 TRBV7-8 - few TGTGCCAGCAGCTCCAATGAGGCCGACAGAGGGACACGCGGTAACTATGGCTACACCTTC CASSSNEADRGTRGNYGYTF
TRBJ2-1 TRBV7-3 - - TGTGCCAGCAGCCCGGACACCGATGAGCAGTTCTTC CASSPDTDEQFF
TRBJ1-6 TRBV5-6 - - TGTGCCAGCAGCTTGTGGGCTGTCCCCCGCTCCTATAATTCACCCCTCCACTTT CASSLWAVPRSYNSPLHF
TRBJ2-1 TRBV9 - - TGTGCCAGCAGCGTAACCCCATCCTACAATGAGCAGTTCTTC CASSVTPSYNEQFF
TRBJ1-3 TRBV30 - - TGTGCCTGGAAAGCAGCTGGAAACACCATATATTTT CAWKAAGNTIYF
TRBJ2-1 TRBV24-1 - - TGTGCCACCAGTGACCCCCAGACAGGTCCCCTAAAAAATGAGCAGTTCTTC CATSDPQTGPLKNEQFF
TRBJ2-5 TRBV5-1 TRBD2 - TGCGCCAGCAGCCGCCTCTTCGCGGGAGGGCCAATCAGCCAAGAGACCCAGTACTTC CASSRLFAGGPISQETQYF
TRBJ1-5 TRBV19 - - TGTGCCAGTAGTATAACCGAAAGGGGTCAGCCCCAGCATTTT CASSITERGQPQHF
TRBJ2-1 TRBV13 - - TGTGCCAGCAGCTTAAAGGGTAGGAGTGAGCAGTTCTTC CASSLKGRSEQFF
TRBJ2-1 TRBV27 TRBD1 - TGTGCCAGCAGTTTATCGGGACAGGGTGGCGTAAATGAGCAGTTCTTC CASSLSGQGGVNEQFF
TRBJ1-4 TRBV7-9 - - TGTGCCAGCAGCCGAAAGTCGGTAGTGCATAATGAAAAACTGTTTTTT CASSRKSVVHNEKLFF
TRBJ2-3 TRBV7-9 - - TGTGCCAGCAGCCTCCGGAGTGATACGCAGTATTTT CASSLRSDTQYF
TRBJ2-7 TRBV12-2 - - TGTGCAAGTCGCCCAACCTCACGCCAGTACTTC CASRPTSRQYF
TRBJ2-1 TRBV6-2/TRBV6-3 - - TGTGCCAGCAGTCCCCAGTTGCGGCGTGCCTACAATGAGCAGTTCTTC CASSPQLRRAYNEQFF
TRBJ2-5 TRBV6-2/TRBV6-3 - - TGTGCCAGCAGCGGCTGGGGGACCCAGTACTTC CASSGWGTQYF
TRBJ2-1 TRBV19 TRBD2 - TGTGCCAGTAGTATTAGCGGGAGGAATGAGCAGTTCTTC CASSISGRNEQFF
TRBJ2-7 TRBV29-1 - - TGCAGCGTAGTAGTGGGGTCCCCCAACGAGCAGTACTTC CSVVVGSPNEQYF
TRBJ2-7 TRBV28 TRBD1 - TGTGCCAGCAGTTTCCGGGACAGGGCCCTACCTAGGTCCTTC CASSFRDRALPRSF
TRBJ2-7 TRBV14 - - TGTGCCAGCAGCCAAACGGCCTCCTACGAGCAGTACTTC CASSQTASYEQYF
TRBJ2-3 TRBV7-2 - few TGTGCCAGCAGCTTAAATCCGGCAGATACGCAGTATTTT CASSLNPADTQYF
TRBJ1-2 TRBV2 TRBD1 few TGTGCCAGCAGTGAAGTCGCAGGGGGAAGGTATGGCTACACCTTC CASSEVAGGRYGYTF
TRBJ2-1 TRBV6-6 TRBD2 - TGTGCCAGCAGACTAGCGGGAGTCTACAATGAGCAGTTCTTC CASRLAGVYNEQFF
TRBJ1-1 TRBV7-3 - - TGTGCCAGCAGCGAGGGCAGGGGAGGGGAAGCTTTCTTT CASSEGRGGEAFF